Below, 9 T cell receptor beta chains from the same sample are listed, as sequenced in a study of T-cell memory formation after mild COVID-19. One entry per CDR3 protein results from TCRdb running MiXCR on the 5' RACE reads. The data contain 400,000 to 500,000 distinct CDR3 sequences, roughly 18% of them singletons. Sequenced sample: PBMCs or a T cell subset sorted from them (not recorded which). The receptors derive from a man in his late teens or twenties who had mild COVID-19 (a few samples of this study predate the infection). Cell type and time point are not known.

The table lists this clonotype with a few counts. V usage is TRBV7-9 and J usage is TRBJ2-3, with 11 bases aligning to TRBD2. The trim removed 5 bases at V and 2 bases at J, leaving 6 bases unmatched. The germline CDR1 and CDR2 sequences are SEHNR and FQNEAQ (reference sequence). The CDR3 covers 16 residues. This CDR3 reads CASSQLLAGDTDTQYF. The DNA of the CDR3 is TGTGCCAGCAGCCAGCTACTAGCGGGGGACACAGATACGCAGTATTTT.

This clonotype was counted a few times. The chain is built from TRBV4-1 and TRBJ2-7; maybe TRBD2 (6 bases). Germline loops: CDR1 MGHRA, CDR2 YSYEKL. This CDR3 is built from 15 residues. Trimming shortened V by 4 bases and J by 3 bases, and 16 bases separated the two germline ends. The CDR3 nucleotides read TGCGCCAGCAGCCTTTTAGGGACGGGAGACTACGAGCAGTACGTC. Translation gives CASSLLGTGDYEQYV.

The CDR3 region is CASSQKYLDREETQYF. For the CDR3, the DNA is TGTGCCAGCAGTCAGAAATACTTGGACAGGGAAGAGACCCAGTACTTC. J is TRBJ2-5 and V is TRBV27, with 8 bases matching TRBD1. The CDR3 sequence is 16 residues long. CDR1 and CDR2 (germline): MNHEY, SMNVEV (reference sequence). Trimming at V came to 5 bases and at J to 3 bases, leaving 11 bases not matched to a gene.

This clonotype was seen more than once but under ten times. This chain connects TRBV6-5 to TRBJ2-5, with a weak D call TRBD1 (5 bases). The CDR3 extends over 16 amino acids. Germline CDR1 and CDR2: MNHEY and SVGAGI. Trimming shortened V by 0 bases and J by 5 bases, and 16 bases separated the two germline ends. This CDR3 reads CASSYSDVGQAETQYF. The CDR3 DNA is TGTGCCAGCAGTTACTCTGACGTGGGGCAGGCGGAGACCCAGTACTTC.

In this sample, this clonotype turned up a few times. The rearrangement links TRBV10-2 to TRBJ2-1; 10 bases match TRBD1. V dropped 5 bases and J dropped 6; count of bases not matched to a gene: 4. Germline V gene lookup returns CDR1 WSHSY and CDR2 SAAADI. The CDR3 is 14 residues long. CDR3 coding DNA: TGCGCCAGCAGTTGGACAGGGGGAATCAATGAGCAGTTCTTC. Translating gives CASSWTGGINEQFF.

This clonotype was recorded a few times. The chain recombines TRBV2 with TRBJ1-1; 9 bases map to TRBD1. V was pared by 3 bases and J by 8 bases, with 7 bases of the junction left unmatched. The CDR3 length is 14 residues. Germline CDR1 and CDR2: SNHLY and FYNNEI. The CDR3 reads CASSEGTGRSEAFF. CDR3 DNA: TGTGCCAGCAGTGAGGGGACAGGGAGGTCCGAAGCTTTCTTT.

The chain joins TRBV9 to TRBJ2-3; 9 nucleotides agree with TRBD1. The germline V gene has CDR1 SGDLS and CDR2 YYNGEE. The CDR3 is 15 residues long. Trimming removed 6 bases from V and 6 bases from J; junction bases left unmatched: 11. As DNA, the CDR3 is TGTGCCAGCACCATGGACAGGGGAAGTGCCGATACGCAGTATTTT. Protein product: CASTMDRGSADTQYF.

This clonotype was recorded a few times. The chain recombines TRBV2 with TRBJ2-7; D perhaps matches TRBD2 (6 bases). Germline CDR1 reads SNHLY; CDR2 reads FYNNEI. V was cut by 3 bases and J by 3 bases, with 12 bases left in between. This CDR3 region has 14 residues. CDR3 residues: CASSDLGEVYEQYV. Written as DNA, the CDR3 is TGTGCCAGCAGTGACCTAGGGGAGGTCTACGAGCAGTACGTC.

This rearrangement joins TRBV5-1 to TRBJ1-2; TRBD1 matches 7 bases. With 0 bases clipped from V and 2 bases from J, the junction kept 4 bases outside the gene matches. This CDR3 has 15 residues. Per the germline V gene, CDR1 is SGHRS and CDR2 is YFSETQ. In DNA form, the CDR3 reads TGCGCCAGCAGCTTGGGCGACAGGGAAAACTATGGCTACACCTTC. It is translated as CASSLGDRENYGYTF.